This T cell receptor beta chain was observed in a study of T cell repertoires and HLA-DP antigens. The overall study: CD4+ T cells were cocultured with HeLa cells expressing HLA-DP. Study conclusions and caveats: Antigen presentation used HeLa cells, with total CD4+ cells responding. The CD4+ repertoire was not split into naive and memory.

In the case of this clone: The antigen is unknown.

The repertoire was sequenced with immunoSEQ multiplex PCR; TCRdb's copy has only in-frame clones and lacks some. The table has approximately 110,000 clones, over 90% seen once. With 1 base removed from V and 2 bases from J, the gap between germline ends came to 7 bases. The germline V gene encodes CDR1 SGHTA and CDR2 FQGTGA. The CDR3 is made up of 14 amino acids. This sequence originates from a woman younger than 35 in good health and CMV-seronegative. The V gene is TRBV7-3, the J gene TRBJ2-3; D is undetermined. Material for sequencing was CD4+ T cells from PBMCs. The CDR3 coding sequence is TGTGCCAGCAGCTTAAGGGCTCACACAGATACGCAGTATTTT. Translating it yields CASSLRAHTDTQYF.